This T cell receptor beta chain emerged from a study of glioma-infiltrating T cells after dendritic cell vaccination. Overall study findings and caveats: Survival was not directly related to TCR clonality in these patients. Estimated pretreatment TIL content predicted outcome after dendritic cell vaccination.

The sample's time point: after dendritic cell vaccination, including at tumor progression/relapse. Fresh-frozen tumor tissue and more than two years of survival data were available for all. In this sample, this clone turned up once. Its antigen remains unidentified. The identical CDR3 is also encoded by other nucleotide sequences in the sample. Measured with immunoSEQ multiplex PCR; TCRdb has only the in-frame clones, and not every one. The repertoire holds some 78,000 clones, with 85% as singletons. Germline V CDR1 and CDR2: SQVTM, ANQGSEA. Trimming took off 6 bases at V and 8 bases at J, with 12 bases between the two ends. CDR3 length: 11 amino acids.

The sequence was collected from a human donor with glioblastoma. The V call is TRBV29-1, the J call TRBJ2-3, with TRBD1 as a possible D gene (5 bases). The specimen comprised blood, sampled after dendritic cell vaccination. The CDR3 loop reads CSVRQRGTQYF. The CDR3 DNA follows: TGCAGCGTCCGTCAAAGGGGTACGCAGTATTTT.